The T cell receptor (beta chain) described here comes from a study of blood T cell repertoires in COVID-19. Using immunoSEQ multiplex PCR, the repertoire was profiled, and TCRdb retains in-frame clones only, with some absent. The sample includes fewer than 120,000 clones, approximately 82% of them seen just once. From germline, CDR1 is LGHDT and CDR2 YNNKEL (reference sequence). Trimming stripped 1 base from V and 2 bases from J, with 8 bases between. The length of the CDR3 is 14 residues. V and J are TRBV3-1 (or the pseudogene TRBV3-2) and TRBJ1-1; D is ambiguous. The specimen was peripheral blood. This clonotype was obtained from a woman over 75 with acute or convalescent COVID-19. The CDR3 coding sequence is TGTGCCAGCAGCCAAGTCCCAGAAAACACTGAAGCTTTCTTT. Translating gives CASSQVPENTEAFF.